The 9 T cell receptor beta chains given below trace back to one sample, sequenced in a study of vaccination effects on CD4 cells after COVID-19 (dated by TCRdb to the early 2020s). To identify antigen-specific CD4+ T cell clonotypes by their expansion, the ViraFEST assay first stimulated PBMC with viral peptide pools and then applied TCR sequencing. After 10 days of culture, CD4+ T cells were isolated with the EasySep CD4+ T cell isolation kit. Library creation used the immunoSEQ multiplex PCR assay. Sourced from immuneACCESS, this table was stored by TCRdb with only in-frame sequences that have V and J called. A share of the clones is absent; for the studies checked, an unresolved V gene accounts for under half, and the remainder has no known explanation. The sample table contains approximately 87,000 clones; only one count was recorded for 70% to 75% of them. The biggest ten clones account for roughly 1.9% of the sample.

The antigens of these receptors remain unknown. This sample comprised CD4+ T cells from PBMCs cultured with HCoV-229E spike peptides, obtained before COVID-19 vaccination. The cell subset or site label on this specimen signifies: HCoV-229E spike overlapping peptide pool stimulation. All receptors come from a human donor who received a COVID-19 vaccine.

The J gene is TRBJ2-1, the V gene TRBV19; possibly TRBD2 for D (7 bases). Germline CDR1 LNHDA, CDR2 SQIVND (reference sequence). Trimming shortened V by 6 bases and J by 5 bases, and 11 bases separated the two germline ends. This CDR3 has 13 amino acids. The CDR3 DNA reads as TGTGCCAGTAGGGGGAGGGGGGACAATGAGCAGTTCTTC. Its protein is CASRGRGDNEQFF. Looking up the rest from reference TRBV19 and TRBJ2-1 gives the full variable domain: DGGITQSPKYLFRKEGQNVTLSCEQNLNHDAMYWYRQDPGQGLRLIYYSQIVNDFQKGDIAEGYSVSREKKESFPLTVTSAQKNPTAFYLCASRGRGDNEQFFGPGTRLTVL.

This clone was counted once. The V call is TRBV6-5, the J call TRBJ2-3, with TRBD2 matching 11 bases. The germline V gene has CDR1 MNHEY and CDR2 SVGAGI. The V gene end was trimmed by 6 bases and the J gene end by 7 bases; junction bases not matched to a gene: 9. This CDR3 has 15 residues. The CDR3 sequence is CASSPSLAGGYTQYF. In DNA form, the CDR3 reads TGTGCCAGCAGCCCCTCGCTAGCGGGGGGCTATACGCAGTATTTT.

The CDR3 reads CASSPDGQPNQPQHF. In nucleotides, the CDR3 is TGCGCCAGCAGCCCCGATGGACAGCCCAATCAGCCCCAGCATTTT. The chain combines TRBV5-1 with TRBJ1-5; D is possibly TRBD1 (6 bases). The CDR3 spans 15 residues. V was shortened by 4 bases and J by 3 bases, with 14 bases between the two germline ends. Germline values: CDR1 SGHRS, CDR2 YFSETQ.

The chain has TRBV5-1 and TRBJ1-1; TRBD1 might be the D (6 bases). In germline, CDR1 is SGHRS, CDR2 YFSETQ. The CDR3 consists of 16 residues. V was trimmed by 4 bases and J by 4 bases, leaving 20 bases between them. CDR3 amino acids: CASSEGYQGKGTEAFF. In nucleotides, the CDR3 is TGCGCCAGCAGCGAGGGTTACCAGGGGAAAGGCACTGAAGCTTTCTTT.

In this sample, this clone turned up a few times. The rearrangement joins TRBV5-5 to TRBJ2-7; D is ambiguous. Trimming shortened V by 8 bases and J by 2 bases, and 17 bases separated the two germline ends. The CDR3 has 14 amino acids. Germline V gives CDR1 SGHKS, CDR2 YYEKEE (reference sequence). The CDR3 spells CASSVAYTAYEQYV. DNA of the CDR3: TGTGCCAGTTCTGTCGCGTATACAGCCTACGAGCAGTACGTC.

This chain links TRBV19 with TRBJ2-3; 9 positions agree with TRBD2. The germline V gene has CDR1 LNHDA and CDR2 SQIVND (reference sequence). The CDR3 consists of 15 residues. V gave up 3 bases and J gave up 4 bases; unmatched junction bases: 5. This CDR3 is CASSIAGGLPDTQYF. CDR3 in DNA: TGTGCCAGTAGTATCGCGGGGGGGCTTCCAGATACGCAGTATTTT.

This clone was observed a handful of times. The CDR3 DNA reads as TGTGCCAGCAGCTTAGCGTTCGGCTACGAGCAGTACGTC. It specifies CASSLAFGYEQYV. The chain joins TRBV7-2 to TRBJ2-7; D not resolved. The CDR3 length is 13 residues. V lost 0 bases to trimming and J lost 3 bases, with 6 bases between them. Germline V lookup: CDR1 SGHTA, CDR2 FQGNSA.

This clone appeared a few times. The V call is TRBV30, the J call TRBJ1-6; D call uncertain. Germline CDR1 GTSNPN, CDR2 SVGIG (reference sequence). V was shortened by 2 bases and J by 8 bases, with 13 bases between the two germline ends. The CDR3 loop spans 14 amino acids. The CDR3 reads CAWSSPRLDSPLHF. For the CDR3, the DNA is TGTGCCTGGAGTTCCCCCCGTTTGGATTCACCCCTCCACTTT.

J is TRBJ2-5 and V is TRBV29-1; 11 nucleotides agree with TRBD1. V lost 7 bases, J lost 4 bases, and 5 bases stayed unmatched. This CDR3 contains 13 residues. CDR1 is SQVTM, CDR2 ANQGSEA, per germline. The CDR3 is CSGGQGARETQYF. In nucleotides, the CDR3 is TGCAGCGGAGGACAGGGGGCGCGAGAGACCCAGTACTTC.